Listed here is a single T cell receptor (beta chain). Its matching antigen is unknown. The data are from a study of T cells in Graves' hyperthyroidism and ophthalmopathy. Study-wide background: Specimen type is peripheral blood, collected at initial diagnosis prior to any treatment.

RNA transcripts served as the template for amplifying TCR beta CDR3 regions. Initially, a first-round RT-PCR of the TCR CDR3 employed the HTBI primer set. MiXCR, applied by TCRdb to the multiplex PCR reads, yields one record per CDR3 protein. The data hold almost 600,000 distinct CDR3 sequences, with about 15% observed a single time. The CDR3 has 16 residues. CDR1 MNHNS and CDR2 SASEGT come from the germline V gene. Trimming removed 8 bases from V and 4 bases from J; junction bases left unmatched: 11. Study results and limitations: The authors' 13 V-J model separated ophthalmopathy from stable hyperthyroidism. Blood also contained most expanded thyroid clonotypes above 0.001.

The V gene is TRBV6-1, the J gene TRBJ2-6; 7 bases align to TRBD2. Sequenced sample: blood. This receptor was obtained from a woman between 25 and 40 years old with Graves' hyperthyroidism that later progressed to Graves' ophthalmopathy. CDR3 coding DNA: TGTGCCAGCGTAGGAGGGGAGGGGCTAGGGGCCAACGTCCTGACTTTC. This translates into CASVGGEGLGANVLTF.